One sample yielded the 25 T cell receptor beta chains listed below, sequenced in a study of neoadjuvant nivolumab and ipilimumab in lung cancer. Sequencing used immunoSEQ multiplex PCR; TCRdb keeps in-frame clones, though not all of them. The sample has roughly 49,000 clones; about 89% are singletons. The material sequenced was blood, taken before neoadjuvant nivolumab, alone or with ipilimumab. These receptors came from an adult with non-small cell lung cancer. Some clones in this sample may be carry-over from other donors' samples.

This rearrangement joins TRBV11-2 to TRBJ2-5; D unresolved. The V end lost 4 bases, the J end lost 5 bases, and 8 bases lay between the germline ends. Germline lookup yields CDR1 SGHAT and CDR2 FQNNGV. The CDR3 consists of 12 residues. CDR3 amino acids: CASSSLFETQYF. The CDR3 DNA is TGTGCCAGCAGCTCACTCTTTGAGACCCAGTACTTC.

This chain uses TRBV29-1 with TRBJ1-5, with D hard to call. This CDR3 contains 12 residues. Germline assignment: CDR1 SQVTM and CDR2 ANQGSEA. Deletions cut 4 bases from V and 5 bases from J, with 9 bases between. The CDR3 nucleotides read TGCAGCGTTGTAGACTTCGATCAGCCCCAGCATTTT. Translated, it gives CSVVDFDQPQHF.

The chain couples TRBV6-5 to TRBJ1-1, with 9 nucleotides matching TRBD1. Germline lookup yields CDR1 MNHEY and CDR2 SVGAGI. The CDR3 loop spans 15 amino acids. V was clipped by 1 base and J by 4 bases; unmatched bases: 4. The CDR3 region is CASSYFGTGTTEAFF. The DNA of the CDR3 is TGTGCCAGCAGTTACTTCGGGACAGGGACCACTGAAGCTTTCTTT.

The chain employs TRBV7-2 and TRBJ2-5; 13 positions agree with TRBD2. This CDR3 has 15 amino acids. From germline, CDR1 is SGHTA and CDR2 FQGNSA. The V segment lost 5 bases and the J segment 5 bases; nucleotides outside the gene matches: 5. The CDR3, as DNA: TGTGCCAGCAGCCCTACTAGCGGGAGGGCGGAGACCCAGTACTTC. Its protein is CASSPTSGRAETQYF.

The count of this clone is one. V gene TRBV11-2 combines with J gene TRBJ2-5; either TRBD1 or TRBD2 may fit D (5 bases each). V lost 4 bases and J lost 1, with 7 bases in between. Germline lookup yields CDR1 SGHAT and CDR2 FQNNGV. This CDR3 contains 13 residues. CDR3: CASSSGTQETQYF. In DNA, the CDR3 is TGTGCCAGCAGCTCCGGGACCCAAGAGACCCAGTACTTC.

The chain carries TRBV7-9 and TRBJ2-1; unclear D gene. The CDR3 runs to 8 residues. Germline lookup yields CDR1 SEHNR and CDR2 FQNEAQ (reference sequence). V lost 5 bases and J lost 15, with 5 bases in between. CDR3: CASSPGFF. In DNA form, the CDR3 reads TGTGCCAGCAGCCCCGGGTTCTTC.

As for this clone: At the DNA level, this CDR3 is encoded by other sequences in the same sample as well. The rearrangement joins TRBV18 to TRBJ1-1, with no clear D. Germline loops: CDR1 KGHSH, CDR2 LQKENI. CDR3 length: 15 amino acids. Trimming cost V 0 bases and J 1 base, with 9 bases left between them. In DNA form, the CDR3 reads TGTGCCAGCTCACCACCTGCCCGGGGGAACACTGAAGCTTTCTTT. Its protein is CASSPPARGNTEAFF.

V is TRBV5-1 and J is TRBJ1-1; D ambiguous. The CDR3 runs to 16 residues. Trimming took off 6 bases at V and 5 bases at J, with 23 bases between the two ends. Germline V CDR1 and CDR2: SGHRS, YFSETQ. The CDR3 DNA is TGCGCCAGCACCGCCGGAACAAACGTAAGGAGGACTGAAGCTTTCTTT. Its translation is CASTAGTNVRRTEAFF.

As for this clone: Other DNA sequences in this specimen translate into the identical CDR3. The V call is TRBV5-4, the J call TRBJ2-5; the D gene is possibly TRBD2 (7 bases). Trimming shortened V by 4 bases and J by 5 bases, and 12 bases separated the two germline ends. Looked up from germline, CDR1 is SGHNT and CDR2 is YYREEE (reference sequence). The CDR3 loop spans 13 amino acids. CDR3 DNA: TGTGCCAGCAGCCTAGGGGGGGAGGAGACCCAGTACTTC. It yields the protein CASSLGGEETQYF.

J is TRBJ2-7 and V is TRBV6-6; D gene uncertain. Per germline, CDR1 MNHNY and CDR2 SVGAGI (reference sequence). V lost 2 bases and J 3 bases, leaving 5 bases between the germline ends. This CDR3 has 12 residues. The CDR3 coding sequence is TGTGCCAGCAGTTACCAGGACTACGAGCAGTACTTC. It translates to CASSYQDYEQYF.

The chain uses TRBV19 and TRBJ2-7, with TRBD2 matching 10 bases. Germline-derived CDR1 and CDR2 are LNHDA and SQIVND (reference sequence). The CDR3 has 14 residues. The J segment lost 5 bases and the V segment lost 3 bases, leaving 4 bases of the junction unmatched. The CDR3 DNA reads TGTGCCAGTAGTATGAGGACTAGCGGCAACGAGCAGTACTTC. Protein product: CASSMRTSGNEQYF.

Comment on this clone: One end of the junction varies from germline; a read error may be responsible. The chain couples TRBV30 to TRBJ2-5, with TRBD2 identical over 9 bases. This CDR3 comprises 15 residues. Germline values: CDR1 GTSNPN, CDR2 SVGIG (reference sequence). The CDR3 bases are TGTGCCTGGAGTGTGGCTAGCGGGATTGTAGAGATCCAGTACTTC. It is translated as CAWSVASGIVEIQYF.

The V gene is TRBV6-5, the J gene TRBJ2-7, with 10 bases lining up with TRBD2. V lost 5 bases and J lost 7; bases outside the gene matches: 11. This CDR3 comprises 15 residues. Germline V gene sequence: CDR1 MNHEY, CDR2 SVGAGI. The chain's CDR3 is CASSPRTSGLLEQYF. In nucleotides, the CDR3 is TGTGCCAGCAGTCCTCGGACTAGCGGTCTTTTGGAGCAGTACTTC.

This chain links TRBV2 with TRBJ1-2; weak D call: TRBD1 (6 bases). Germline lookup yields CDR1 SNHLY and CDR2 FYNNEI. Trimming shortened V by 7 bases and J by 4 bases, and 19 bases separated the two germline ends. The CDR3 runs 15 residues. CDR3 protein: CASTQSGGSGYGYTF. The CDR3 coding sequence is TGTGCCAGCACCCAATCGGGGGGCTCGGGCTATGGCTACACCTTC.

The CDR3 nucleotides read TGTGCCAGCAGCTTTAACTATGGCTACACCTTC. Protein product: CASSFNYGYTF. The chain has TRBV11-2 and TRBJ1-2; D remains ambiguous. Germline assignment: CDR1 SGHAT and CDR2 FQNNGV. Trimming left V 3 bases short and J 1 base short, with 0 bases between. CDR3 length: 11 amino acids.

CDR3 sequence (DNA): TGCGCCAGCAGCCAAGGTTGGGGGAGCAGCACCACCGGGGAGCTGTTTTTT. Translating gives CASSQGWGSSTTGELFF. The rearrangement links TRBV4-3 to TRBJ2-2; the D call may be TRBD1 or TRBD2 (5 bases each). Trimming took 1 base from V and 4 from J, leaving 16 bases between them. Germline values: CDR1 LGHNA, CDR2 YSLEER. There are 17 residues in the CDR3.

The genes are TRBV7-6 and TRBJ2-3; a weak D match, TRBD2 (5 bases). Deletions cut 5 bases from V and 4 bases from J, with 7 bases between. Germline values: CDR1 SGHVS, CDR2 FNYEAQ. The length of the CDR3 is 12 residues. The CDR3 is CASSEGADTQYF. DNA of the CDR3: TGTGCCAGCAGCGAGGGCGCAGATACGCAGTATTTT.

The rearrangement uses TRBV7-3 and TRBJ2-2; TRBD1 matches 7 bases. The trim removed 4 bases at V and 1 base at J, leaving 0 bases unmatched. This CDR3 has 14 amino acids. CDR1 is SGHTA and CDR2 is FQGTGA in the germline V gene. In nucleotides, the CDR3 is TGTGCCAGCAGCTGGACAGGGAACACCGGGGAGCTGTTTTTT. Its protein product is CASSWTGNTGELFF.

The rearrangement joins TRBV10-3 to TRBJ2-7, with TRBD1 matching over 8 bases. The V gene's germline CDR1 is ENHRY and CDR2 SYGVKD. V was pared by 6 bases and J by 2 bases, with 12 bases of the junction left unmatched. The CDR3 length is 16 residues. CDR3: CAIRPTGQGSAYEQYF. CDR3 in DNA: TGTGCCATCAGGCCCACCGGACAGGGAAGCGCCTACGAGCAGTACTTC.

V gene TRBV18 combines with J gene TRBJ2-5, with D possibly TRBD1 on 6 matching bases. The CDR3 extends over 13 amino acids. Trimming took 3 bases from V and 3 from J, leaving 8 bases between them. Germline-derived CDR1 and CDR2 are KGHSH and LQKENI. The CDR3: CASSPAGEETQYF. The DNA for the CDR3 is TGTGCCAGCTCACCCGCAGGGGAAGAGACCCAGTACTTC. The full variable domain, with the rest looked up from reference TRBV18 and TRBJ2-5, is NAGVMQNPRHLVRRRGQEARLRCSPMKGHSHVYWYRQLPEEGLKFMVYLQKENIIDESGMPKERFSAEFPKEGPSILRIQQVVRGDSAAYFCASSPAGEETQYFGPGTRLLVL.

The chain has TRBV7-2 and TRBJ2-5; D not certain. The germline V and J ends were trimmed by 1 base and 5 bases, with 8 bases remaining between them. The CDR3 sequence is 13 residues long. Germline loops: CDR1 SGHTA, CDR2 FQGNSA. CDR3 coding DNA: TGTGCCAGCAGCTTAGGTGGTGGGGAGACCCAGTACTTC. Protein: CASSLGGGETQYF.

The chain carries TRBV6-5 and TRBJ1-5; D not certain. Per germline, CDR1 MNHEY and CDR2 SVGAGI. Trimming removed 8 bases from V and 1 base from J, with 12 bases in between. The length of the CDR3 is 14 residues. DNA of the CDR3: TGTGCCAGCGCGTCCGGACCGAGCAATCAGCCCCAGCATTTT. Translation: CASASGPSNQPQHF.

This rearrangement joins TRBV25-1 to TRBJ1-4; no clear D. The CDR3 consists of 12 residues. The V gene's germline CDR1 is MGHDK and CDR2 SYGVNS. Trimming took 3 bases from V and 10 from J, leaving 9 bases between them. Here the CDR3 reads CASSEGSRKLFF. DNA of the CDR3: TGTGCCAGCAGTGAGGGAAGTAGAAAACTGTTTTTT.

The chain joins TRBV5-1 to TRBJ1-5; the D gene is possibly TRBD1 (6 bases). Trimming left V 1 base short and J 5 bases short, with 13 bases between. The germline CDR1 and CDR2 sequences are SGHRS and YFSETQ. The CDR3 runs 15 residues. Here the CDR3 reads CASSLLSGEDQPQHF. In DNA, the CDR3 is TGCGCCAGCAGCTTGCTTTCAGGGGAGGATCAGCCCCAGCATTTT.

CDR3 in DNA: TGTGCCAGCAGCCGGGACAGGGCTGGCACAGATACGCAGTATTTT. Protein: CASSRDRAGTDTQYF. The chain has TRBV7-2 and TRBJ2-3, with 9 bases matching TRBD1. Trimming at V came to 5 bases and at J to 1 base, leaving 4 bases not matched to a gene. CDR1 and CDR2 (germline): SGHTA, FQGNSA. The CDR3 totals 15 residues.